This is a list of T cell receptor beta chains from one sample in a study of CD8 T cells in Susac syndrome. TCRdb re-analysed the immunoSEQ multiplex PCR reads in MiXCR, keeping a single row per CDR3 protein. This table holds over 95,000 distinct CDR3 sequences, approximately 91% found once. Material: CD4+ T cells from PBMCs. The receptors here all came from a human donor in good health. Each CDR3 is given with its conserved first and last residue. The D gene is left open where the match is weak.

J gene: TRBJ1-5; D gene: NA; V gene: TRBV15; CDR3 DNA: TGTGCCACCAGCACCCTCACAGGGTACAATCAGCCCCAGCATTTT; CDR3 protein: CATSTLTGYNQPQHF
J gene: TRBJ2-1; D gene: TRBD2; V gene: TRBV5-1; CDR3 DNA: TGCGCCAGCAGCTTGGGCCTAGCGGTGTCCTACAATGAGCAGTTCTTC; CDR3 protein: CASSLGLAVSYNEQFF
J gene: TRBJ1-1; D gene: TRBD1; V gene: TRBV23-1; CDR3 DNA: TGCGCCAGCAGCTGCGACAGGGGGCATGGCGTGGGTGGGAACACTGAAGCTTTCTTT; CDR3 protein: CASSCDRGHGVGGNTEAFF
J gene: TRBJ2-3; D gene: NA; V gene: TRBV7-9; CDR3 DNA: TGTGCCAGCAGCTTAGCGGCAGCAGTCGTCTCGCAGTATTTT; CDR3 protein: CASSLAAAVVSQYF
J gene: TRBJ1-5; D gene: NA; V gene: TRBV3-1; CDR3 DNA: TGTGCCAGCAGCCGACGAGGTTATCAGCCCCAGCATTTT; CDR3 protein: CASSRRGYQPQHF
J gene: TRBJ2-7; D gene: NA; V gene: TRBV5-4; CDR3 DNA: TGTGCCAGCAGCTTGGCAGCCGAAATTCTCGGTGATGAGCAGTACTTC; CDR3 protein: CASSLAAEILGDEQYF
J gene: TRBJ2-3; D gene: TRBD2; V gene: TRBV7-2; CDR3 DNA: TGTGCCAGCAGCTTAGATGGGGCGGGAGGTCCCACAGATACGCAGTATTTT; CDR3 protein: CASSLDGAGGPTDTQYF
J gene: TRBJ2-5; D gene: NA; V gene: TRBV9; CDR3 DNA: TGTGCCAGCAGCGTCCTCGCGAACATGAAAGAGACCCAGTACTTC; CDR3 protein: CASSVLANMKETQYF
J gene: TRBJ1-1; D gene: NA; V gene: TRBV5-1; CDR3 DNA: TGCGCCAGCAGTCCCTCCTCAGGGGACACTGAAGCTTTCTTT; CDR3 protein: CASSPSSGDTEAFF
J gene: TRBJ1-2; D gene: NA; V gene: TRBV7-9; CDR3 DNA: TGTGCCAGCAGCTCCGGGACAAAAGGCTACACCTTC; CDR3 protein: CASSSGTKGYTF
J gene: TRBJ1-5; D gene: NA; V gene: TRBV30; CDR3 DNA: TGTGCCTGGAGTCTACAGGCGTCGCAGCCCCAGCATTTT; CDR3 protein: CAWSLQASQPQHF
J gene: TRBJ2-3; D gene: TRBD1; V gene: TRBV7-9; CDR3 DNA: TGTGCCAGCAGCGGGAGCACAGGGGGCGTATTAAGCACAGATACGCAGTATTTT; CDR3 protein: CASSGSTGGVLSTDTQYF